The rows below give T cell receptor beta chains drawn from one sample of a study of T-cell memory formation after mild COVID-19. TCRdb recomputed calls from the 5' RACE reads with MiXCR, one row per CDR3 protein. Among approximately 410,000 distinct CDR3 sequences listed, about a quarter were seen once. Sequencing input: PBMCs or a T cell subset sorted from them (not recorded which). The source is an adult woman who had mild COVID-19 (a few samples of this study predate the infection). Cell type and time point are not known. Both conserved end residues are part of each CDR3. Fields, in order: V gene, CDR3 length, clone size, J gene, D gene, CDR3 DNA, CDR3 protein. The D gene is left open where the match is weak. A row's size may be missing; if present it is once, few, many or a size class.

V gene: TRBV7-9
CDR3 length: 15
clone size: few
J gene: TRBJ2-1
D gene: -
CDR3 DNA: TGTGCCAGCAGCTTAGGCAGGGGCTCCTACAATGAGCAGTTCTTC
CDR3 protein: CASSLGRGSYNEQFF

V gene: TRBV5-1
CDR3 length: 15
clone size: -
J gene: TRBJ2-2
D gene: TRBD2
CDR3 DNA: TGCGCCAGCTGCCGGGGTGAAGCGGGAACCGGGGAGCTGTTTTTT
CDR3 protein: CASCRGEAGTGELFF

V gene: TRBV6-5
CDR3 length: 15
clone size: -
J gene: TRBJ2-2
D gene: -
CDR3 DNA: TGTGCCAGCAGTTACGGGTACAGCCCGGCCGGGGAGCTGTTTTTT
CDR3 protein: CASSYGYSPAGELFF

V gene: TRBV30
CDR3 length: 13
clone size: few
J gene: TRBJ1-2
D gene: -
CDR3 DNA: TGTGCCTGGACGGTGACAGTCCAGTCGGGCTACACCTTC
CDR3 protein: CAWTVTVQSGYTF

V gene: TRBV2
CDR3 length: 16
clone size: -
J gene: TRBJ1-1
D gene: -
CDR3 DNA: TGTGCCAGCAGTAAGTTTGAGGGTTTCTCGAACACTGAAGCTTTCTTT
CDR3 protein: CASSKFEGFSNTEAFF

V gene: TRBV12-3/TRBV12-4
CDR3 length: 18
clone size: few
J gene: TRBJ2-7
D gene: TRBD2
CDR3 DNA: TGTGCCAGCAGTTTACGGACTAGCGGGGAAACCAGCTCCTACGAGCAGTACTTC
CDR3 protein: CASSLRTSGETSSYEQYF

V gene: TRBV12-3/TRBV12-4
CDR3 length: 14
clone size: -
J gene: TRBJ2-7
D gene: -
CDR3 DNA: TGTGCCAGCGCCACGAGGGGGTCTGGCTACGAGCAGTACTTC
CDR3 protein: CASATRGSGYEQYF

V gene: TRBV9
CDR3 length: 14
clone size: -
J gene: TRBJ1-2
D gene: TRBD1
CDR3 DNA: TGTGCCAGCAGCGTAGCCGACAGGGACGGTGGCTACACCTTC
CDR3 protein: CASSVADRDGGYTF

V gene: TRBV4-2
CDR3 length: 15
clone size: few
J gene: TRBJ1-1
D gene: TRBD1
CDR3 DNA: TGTGCCAGCAGCGCGACAGGGGCGATGAACACTGAAGCTTTCTTT
CDR3 protein: CASSATGAMNTEAFF

V gene: TRBV9
CDR3 length: 13
clone size: -
J gene: TRBJ1-2
D gene: TRBD1
CDR3 DNA: TGTGCCAGCAGCCACGACAGGGGCAATGGCTACACCTTC
CDR3 protein: CASSHDRGNGYTF

V gene: TRBV5-1
CDR3 length: 14
clone size: few
J gene: TRBJ2-3
D gene: -
CDR3 DNA: TGCGCCAGCCAGCTAGGGGGGGCTGAAGATACGCAGTATTTT
CDR3 protein: CASQLGGAEDTQYF

V gene: TRBV4-1
CDR3 length: 12
clone size: -
J gene: TRBJ2-1
D gene: -
CDR3 DNA: TGCGCCAGCAGCGCTGAGCTCGGTGAGCAGTTCTTC
CDR3 protein: CASSAELGEQFF

V gene: TRBV6-5
CDR3 length: 13
clone size: few
J gene: TRBJ1-1
D gene: TRBD1
CDR3 DNA: TGTGCCAGCAGTTCCCCGGACAGGGCAGGGGCTTTCTTT
CDR3 protein: CASSSPDRAGAFF

V gene: TRBV7-9
CDR3 length: 14
clone size: -
J gene: TRBJ2-7
D gene: TRBD1
CDR3 DNA: TGTGCCAGCAGCTCAACGACAGGGGTGTACGAGCAGTACTTC
CDR3 protein: CASSSTTGVYEQYF

V gene: TRBV5-1
CDR3 length: 15
clone size: few
J gene: TRBJ2-3
D gene: TRBD2
CDR3 DNA: TGCGCCAGCAGCTTCAGCGGGGGGGCCGCAGATACGCAGTATTTT
CDR3 protein: CASSFSGGAADTQYF

V gene: TRBV25-1
CDR3 length: 15
clone size: -
J gene: TRBJ2-6
D gene: -
CDR3 DNA: TGTGCCAGCAGTCAAACAGGGCCTGGGGCCAACGTCCTGACTTTC
CDR3 protein: CASSQTGPGANVLTF

V gene: TRBV7-9
CDR3 length: 17
clone size: -
J gene: TRBJ1-4
D gene: -
CDR3 DNA: TGTGCCAGCAGCTTTACCGACCGAGGCGGGATACGGGAAAAACTGTTTTTT
CDR3 protein: CASSFTDRGGIREKLFF

V gene: TRBV7-3
CDR3 length: 18
clone size: few
J gene: TRBJ2-6
D gene: TRBD1
CDR3 DNA: TGTGCCAGCAGCTTAGGTCCGGGACAGGGTAAATGGGCCAACGTCCTGACTTTC
CDR3 protein: CASSLGPGQGKWANVLTF

V gene: TRBV4-2
CDR3 length: 16
clone size: -
J gene: TRBJ2-7
D gene: TRBD2
CDR3 DNA: TGTGCCAGCAGCCGTATGGGGGGGACGCTCTCCTACGAGCAGTACTTC
CDR3 protein: CASSRMGGTLSYEQYF

V gene: TRBV24-1
CDR3 length: 16
clone size: -
J gene: TRBJ2-1
D gene: TRBD1
CDR3 DNA: TGTGCCACCAGTGATTTGCCGGGACAGGGGGTCGATGAGCAGTTCTTC
CDR3 protein: CATSDLPGQGVDEQFF

V gene: TRBV7-3
CDR3 length: 13
clone size: -
J gene: TRBJ2-5
D gene: -
CDR3 DNA: TGTGCCAGCAGCCGGGACTACCAAGAGACCCAGTACTTC
CDR3 protein: CASSRDYQETQYF

V gene: TRBV19
CDR3 length: 13
clone size: many
J gene: TRBJ1-1
D gene: -
CDR3 DNA: TGTGCCAGTACCCCCTCACCAAGGACTGAAGCTTTCTTT
CDR3 protein: CASTPSPRTEAFF

V gene: TRBV6-1
CDR3 length: 13
clone size: -
J gene: TRBJ2-1
D gene: -
CDR3 DNA: TGTGCCAGCAGTGAATATTCTCCAAGTGAGCAGTTCTTC
CDR3 protein: CASSEYSPSEQFF

V gene: TRBV6-2/TRBV6-3
CDR3 length: 12
clone size: -
J gene: TRBJ1-1
D gene: -
CDR3 DNA: TGTGCCAGCAGTTACCCAGACACTGAAGCTTTCTTT
CDR3 protein: CASSYPDTEAFF

V gene: TRBV6-5
CDR3 length: 16
clone size: -
J gene: TRBJ2-7
D gene: -
CDR3 DNA: TGTGCCAGCAGTTACTTAAGCGGAGACAGCCCCTACGAGCAGTACTTC
CDR3 protein: CASSYLSGDSPYEQYF

V gene: TRBV7-9
CDR3 length: 14
clone size: few
J gene: TRBJ1-4
D gene: -
CDR3 DNA: TGTGCCAGCAGCTTAGAAGAGTTTAATGAAAAACTGTTTTTT
CDR3 protein: CASSLEEFNEKLFF

V gene: TRBV6-2/TRBV6-3
CDR3 length: 17
clone size: many
J gene: TRBJ1-4
D gene: -
CDR3 DNA: TGTGCCAGCAGTTACGAGGGACGACTCGCAACTAATGAAAAACTGTTTTTT
CDR3 protein: CASSYEGRLATNEKLFF

V gene: TRBV6-6
CDR3 length: 17
clone size: -
J gene: TRBJ1-1
D gene: TRBD1
CDR3 DNA: TGTGTCAGCAGTTACTCCGACAGGGGGCTTGGGAACACTGAAGCTTTCTTT
CDR3 protein: CVSSYSDRGLGNTEAFF

V gene: TRBV5-1
CDR3 length: 12
clone size: -
J gene: TRBJ2-7
D gene: -
CDR3 DNA: TGCGCCAGCAGGAAAACAGGGTTCGAGCAGTACTTC
CDR3 protein: CASRKTGFEQYF

V gene: TRBV12-3/TRBV12-4
CDR3 length: 16
clone size: -
J gene: TRBJ2-1
D gene: -
CDR3 DNA: TGTGCCAGCAGTAAAACAGGCGCTAAGGAGAGAATGAAGCAGTTCTTC
CDR3 protein: CASSKTGAKERMKQFF

V gene: TRBV7-8
CDR3 length: 17
clone size: -
J gene: TRBJ1-5
D gene: TRBD1
CDR3 DNA: TGTGCCAGCAGCTTAGCCGGGACAGTGCGGGGCAATCAGCCCCAGCATTTT
CDR3 protein: CASSLAGTVRGNQPQHF

V gene: TRBV24-1
CDR3 length: 16
clone size: -
J gene: TRBJ2-3
D gene: -
CDR3 DNA: TGTGCCACCAGTTCGCTGTCCGACAGATTCACAGATACGCAGTATTTT
CDR3 protein: CATSSLSDRFTDTQYF

V gene: TRBV12-3/TRBV12-4
CDR3 length: 14
clone size: -
J gene: TRBJ2-7
D gene: -
CDR3 DNA: TGTGCCAGCAGTTTGGAGGACCGACCCTACGAGCAGTACTTC
CDR3 protein: CASSLEDRPYEQYF

V gene: TRBV3-1
CDR3 length: 20
clone size: -
J gene: TRBJ2-7
D gene: TRBD2
CDR3 DNA: TGTGCCAGCAGCCAAGATTGGTGGACTAGCGGGGGGAACTTACGGTTCGAGCAGTACTTC
CDR3 protein: CASSQDWWTSGGNLRFEQYF

V gene: TRBV5-7
CDR3 length: 17
clone size: -
J gene: TRBJ2-1
D gene: -
CDR3 DNA: TGTGCCAGCAGCTTGGCTGGGTCAGCTTCAGGGAGGAATGAGCAGTTCTTC
CDR3 protein: CASSLAGSASGRNEQFF

V gene: TRBV5-1
CDR3 length: 15
clone size: many
J gene: TRBJ2-1
D gene: -
CDR3 DNA: TGCGCCAGCAGCTTGAGCACGTCCGGTGGGAATGAGCAGTTCTTC
CDR3 protein: CASSLSTSGGNEQFF

V gene: TRBV13
CDR3 length: 14
clone size: few
J gene: TRBJ2-1
D gene: -
CDR3 DNA: TGTGCCAGCACCATAGGGGGTCGGAACAATGAGCAGTTCTTC
CDR3 protein: CASTIGGRNNEQFF

V gene: TRBV5-1
CDR3 length: 15
clone size: few
J gene: TRBJ1-4
D gene: -
CDR3 DNA: TGTGCCAGCAGCCTGGCGGGGGCAACTAATGAAAAACTGTTTTTT
CDR3 protein: CASSLAGATNEKLFF

V gene: TRBV5-1
CDR3 length: 14
clone size: -
J gene: TRBJ2-5
D gene: -
CDR3 DNA: TGCGCCAGCAGGGAGGAAAAGGGGAAGGAGACCCAGTACTTC
CDR3 protein: CASREEKGKETQYF

V gene: TRBV5-1
CDR3 length: 13
clone size: -
J gene: TRBJ1-2
D gene: -
CDR3 DNA: TGCGCCAGCAGCTTGGCGGGTAGCTATGGCTACACCTTC
CDR3 protein: CASSLAGSYGYTF

V gene: TRBV7-2
CDR3 length: 15
clone size: -
J gene: TRBJ2-7
D gene: -
CDR3 DNA: TGTGCCAGCAGCTTCGCCGGGAGTAGGTCCTACGAGCAGTACTTC
CDR3 protein: CASSFAGSRSYEQYF

V gene: TRBV5-6
CDR3 length: 14
clone size: -
J gene: TRBJ2-7
D gene: -
CDR3 DNA: TGTGCCAGCAGCTTGACCCCAGGAGACTACGAGCAGTACTTC
CDR3 protein: CASSLTPGDYEQYF

V gene: TRBV6-2/TRBV6-3
CDR3 length: 14
clone size: -
J gene: TRBJ2-5
D gene: -
CDR3 DNA: TGTGCCAGCAGTTACGGTCCGGGACAAGAGACCCAGTACTTC
CDR3 protein: CASSYGPGQETQYF

V gene: TRBV24-1
CDR3 length: 13
clone size: few
J gene: TRBJ1-2
D gene: -
CDR3 DNA: TGTGCCACCAGTGTAGGGTCGAACTATGGCTACACCTTC
CDR3 protein: CATSVGSNYGYTF

V gene: TRBV5-1
CDR3 length: 15
clone size: -
J gene: TRBJ2-5
D gene: -
CDR3 DNA: TGCGCCAGCAGCTTGGGGCCACAATTTCAAGAGACCCAGTACTTC
CDR3 protein: CASSLGPQFQETQYF

V gene: TRBV12-3/TRBV12-4
CDR3 length: 14
clone size: few
J gene: TRBJ1-1
D gene: TRBD1
CDR3 DNA: TGTGCCAGCAGTCCCCAGACAGGGGCCGCTGAAGCTTTCTTT
CDR3 protein: CASSPQTGAAEAFF

V gene: TRBV24-1
CDR3 length: 15
clone size: few
J gene: TRBJ2-7
D gene: -
CDR3 DNA: TGTGCCACCAGTGATCGGACAGCCTTCGGCTACGAGCAGTACTTC
CDR3 protein: CATSDRTAFGYEQYF

V gene: TRBV7-9
CDR3 length: 15
clone size: -
J gene: TRBJ1-2
D gene: TRBD1
CDR3 DNA: TGTGCCAGCAGCTTAGTGGACAGGGGAAGCTATGGCTACACCTTC
CDR3 protein: CASSLVDRGSYGYTF

V gene: TRBV3-1
CDR3 length: 14
clone size: -
J gene: TRBJ2-7
D gene: -
CDR3 DNA: TGTGCCAGCAGCCAAGCGGGAGTACGATACGAGCAGTACTTC
CDR3 protein: CASSQAGVRYEQYF

V gene: TRBV14
CDR3 length: 15
clone size: -
J gene: TRBJ2-1
D gene: TRBD1
CDR3 DNA: TGTGCCAGCAGCCCCGGGACAGGGGGTTTGTATGAGCAGTTCTTC
CDR3 protein: CASSPGTGGLYEQFF

V gene: TRBV1
CDR3 length: 18
clone size: few
J gene: TRBJ2-3
D gene: -
CDR3 DNA: TGCACCAGCAGCCAAGGGACTAGCGGGGGGGCTAGCACAGATACGCAGTATTTT
CDR3 protein: CTSSQGTSGGASTDTQYF

V gene: TRBV29-1
CDR3 length: 13
clone size: -
J gene: TRBJ1-1
D gene: -
CDR3 DNA: TGCAGCGTTGAGGGAAAGGTGAACACTGAAGCTTTCTTT
CDR3 protein: CSVEGKVNTEAFF

V gene: TRBV5-4
CDR3 length: 17
clone size: few
J gene: TRBJ2-3
D gene: TRBD2
CDR3 DNA: TGTGCCAGCAGCTTGTATTCGGGGGGGATGAGCACAGATACGCAGTATTTT
CDR3 protein: CASSLYSGGMSTDTQYF

V gene: TRBV29-1
CDR3 length: 13
clone size: few
J gene: TRBJ1-2
D gene: -
CDR3 DNA: TGCAGCGTTGAGATGGGACTTTCCACCAGCTTCACCTTC
CDR3 protein: CSVEMGLSTSFTF

V gene: TRBV20-1
CDR3 length: 16
clone size: -
J gene: TRBJ2-1
D gene: TRBD2
CDR3 DNA: TGCAGTGCTAGAGTAGTAGCGGGGAGCTCCTACAATGAGCAGTTCTTC
CDR3 protein: CSARVVAGSSYNEQFF

V gene: TRBV20-1
CDR3 length: 11
clone size: -
J gene: TRBJ2-5
D gene: -
CDR3 DNA: TGCAGTGGAGTCCCCCAAGAGACCCAGTACTTC
CDR3 protein: CSGVPQETQYF

V gene: TRBV18
CDR3 length: 16
clone size: -
J gene: TRBJ2-5
D gene: TRBD2
CDR3 DNA: TGTGCCAGCTCACGCAAGACTAGCGGGGTTGGGGAGACCCAGTACTTC
CDR3 protein: CASSRKTSGVGETQYF